This TCR beta chain was obtained from a study of T cells in Graves' hyperthyroidism and ophthalmopathy. The CDR3 sequence is 14 residues long. CDR1 is SEHNR, CDR2 FQNEAQ, per germline (reference sequence). J gave up 7 bases and V 5 bases, and 6 bases lay outside the gene matches. Notes on this clonotype: Antigen: not known.

What was amplified from RNA transcripts were TCR beta CDR3 regions. First-round RT-PCR of the TCR CDR3 relied on the HTBI primer set. TCRdb itself ran the multiplex PCR reads through MiXCR, one entry per CDR3 protein. The repertoire holds over 650,000 distinct CDR3 sequences, with approximately 42% as singletons. Diagnosis rested on symptoms, serum thyroxine and TRAb, thyroid ultrasound, and orbital computed tomography. Study conclusions and caveats: Appearing also in blood were most of the thyroid clonotypes expanded above 0.001.

The TCR originated in an adult man with Graves' disease, either hyperthyroidism or ophthalmopathy (not recorded which). The chain uses TRBV7-9 and TRBJ2-5, with 11 bases fitting TRBD2. Sequencing was done on a sample of peripheral blood or thyroid tissue (not recorded which). The CDR3 DNA reads TGTGCCAGCAGCCAAGAGGGGACTAGCGGGACCCAGTACTTC. Its translation: CASSQEGTSGTQYF.